The clone carrying this TCR beta chain appeared a few times. Its target is not known. V was pared by 1 base and J by 8 bases, with 12 bases between. The CDR3 runs to 15 residues. The germline gives CDR1 MNHNS, CDR2 SASEGT. The sample originates from a study of CD8 T cells in ankylosing spondylitis. Whole-study findings and limits: There was a TCR beta motif, made of 7 to 9 highly homologous variants, that appeared characteristic of ankylosing spondylitis blood. Existing reports had already noted some motif variants in reactive arthritis synovial fluid and blood.

TCRdb re-derived calls from the 5' RACE reads in MiXCR, one entry per CDR3 protein. This sample has 250,000 or so distinct CDR3 sequences, with around 11% found just once. The receptor comes from a male donor with ankylosing spondylitis or in good health (not recorded which). J is TRBJ1-6 and V is TRBV6-1; perhaps TRBD1 as D (6 bases). The sequenced material came from blood, either unsorted or a sorted T cell fraction (not recorded which). CDR3 coding DNA: TGTGCCAGCAGTGAAGGGAAGGGGGAGTATTCACCCCTCCACTTT. Encoded protein: CASSEGKGEYSPLHF.